The clone carrying this T cell receptor (beta chain) appeared a single time. No antigen is known for it. Clones were sequenced by immunoSEQ multiplex PCR, and TCRdb holds only the in-frame ones, with some missing. The table lists under 15,000 clones, approximately 80% of them singletons, with 3% to 4.5% in the top ten. Germline V gene data show CDR1 as KGHSH and CDR2 as LQKENI. V was clipped by 3 bases and J by 5 bases, with 7 bases between them. The CDR3 runs to 13 residues. Graft material was processed, releasing intraepithelial and lamina propria lymphocytes. These data belong to a study of graft-versus-host responses after intestinal transplantation. In the study overall: Recipients received multivisceral, liver-intestinal, or isolated intestinal transplants. Every transplant recipient was induced with anti-thymocyte globulin, then maintained on tacrolimus and steroids for 2 to 4 years. Study results and caveats: Graft-versus-host to host-versus-graft clonal ratios in allografts were high in patients with graft-donor T cell macrochimerism. GvH clones surfaced in recipient marrow, some emerging earlier in ileum or blood.

The rearrangement links TRBV18 to TRBJ1-4; D ambiguous. This sequence originates from a human patient who received an intestinal transplant, so some T cells may come from the graft donor. The starting material was ileum tissue, obtained about four weeks after intestinal transplant. The DNA for the CDR3 is TGTGCCAGCTCACCCCAGCGGAATGAAAAACTGTTTTTT. It encodes CASSPQRNEKLFF.